Presented here are 3 T cell receptor beta chains from one specimen sequenced in a study of Ad26.COV2.S vaccination and SARS-CoV-2 variants (dated by TCRdb to the early 2020s). The sample's treatment or condition label is to be understood as: around 19 received Ad26.COV2.S at low or high dose, single or two shots; 5 received placebo; per-sample allocation not given. For vaccine and placebo recipients, repertoires were sequenced using samples collected on day 63 after the first injection. Library preparation employed the immunoSEQ multiplex PCR assay. TCRdb mirrors the immuneACCESS table, restricted to in-frame sequences. Some clones are absent from its copies; in checked studies, under half trace to an unresolved V gene, and the reason for the others is unknown. This sample is represented by under 600,000 clones; 80% to 90% of them were singletons. About 1.5% of the sample belongs to the ten largest clones.

Sequencing was performed on peripheral blood, taken in a trial of Ad26.COV2.S vaccine versus placebo. The receptors were gathered from a person between 18 and 65 years old who received the Ad26.COV2.S COVID-19 vaccine or a placebo.

This clone was observed once. J is TRBJ1-2 and V is TRBV5-1; D remains unclear. The CDR3 spans 14 residues. V was cut by 7 bases and J by 4 bases, with 17 bases left in between. Germline CDR1 is SGHRS and CDR2 is YFSETQ. The CDR3 sequence: CASSRAEMSYGYTF. Here the CDR3 DNA reads TGCGCCAGCTCCCGGGCCGAAATGTCCTATGGCTACACCTTC.

The genes are TRBV15 and TRBJ2-2; TRBD2 might be the D (5 bases). Looked up from germline, CDR1 is LNHNV and CDR2 is YYDKDF (reference sequence). Deletions cut 0 bases from V and 4 bases from J, with 12 bases between. The CDR3 spans 16 residues. CDR3 sequence reads: CATSRDPGTGTGELFF. CDR3 nucleotides: TGTGCCACCAGCAGAGATCCGGGAACCGGCACCGGGGAGCTGTTTTTT.

This chain links TRBV7-6 with TRBJ2-1, with D possibly TRBD2 on 7 matching bases. Per the germline V gene, CDR1 is SGHVS and CDR2 is FNYEAQ. The V end was cut by 5 bases, the J end by 5 bases, with 22 bases between. The CDR3 is 17 residues long. CDR3 DNA sequence: TGTGCCAGCAGCCGCCCGCGGGGGCACGCCCCCGACAATGAGCAGTTCTTC. Encoded protein: CASSRPRGHAPDNEQFF.